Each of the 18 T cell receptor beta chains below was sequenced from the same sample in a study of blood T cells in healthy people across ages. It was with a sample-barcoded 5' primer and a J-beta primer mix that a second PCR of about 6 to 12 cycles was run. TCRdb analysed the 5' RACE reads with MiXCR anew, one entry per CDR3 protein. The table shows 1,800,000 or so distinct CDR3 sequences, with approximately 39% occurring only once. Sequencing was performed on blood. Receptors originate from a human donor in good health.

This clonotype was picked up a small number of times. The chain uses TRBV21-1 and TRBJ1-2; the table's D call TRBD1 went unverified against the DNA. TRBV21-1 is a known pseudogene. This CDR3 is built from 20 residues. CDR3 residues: CASSPTTTDWGARGNYGYTF. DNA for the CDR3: TGTGCCAGCAGCCCCACGACAACGGACTGGGGGGCAAGGGGTAACTATGGCTACACCTTC.

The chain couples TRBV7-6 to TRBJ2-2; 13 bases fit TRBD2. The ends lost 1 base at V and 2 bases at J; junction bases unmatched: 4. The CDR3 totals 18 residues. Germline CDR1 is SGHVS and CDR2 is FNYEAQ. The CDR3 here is CASSLGTSGGLNTGELFF. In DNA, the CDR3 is TGTGCCAGCAGCTTAGGGACTAGCGGGGGCCTAAACACCGGGGAGCTGTTTTTT.

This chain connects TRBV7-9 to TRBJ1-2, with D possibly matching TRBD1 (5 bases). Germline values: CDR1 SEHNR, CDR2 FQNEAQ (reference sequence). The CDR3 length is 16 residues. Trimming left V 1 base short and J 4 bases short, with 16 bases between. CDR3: CASSLGPGGLLYGYTF. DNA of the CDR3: TGTGCCAGCAGCTTAGGTCCGGGGGGACTCCTCTATGGCTACACCTTC.

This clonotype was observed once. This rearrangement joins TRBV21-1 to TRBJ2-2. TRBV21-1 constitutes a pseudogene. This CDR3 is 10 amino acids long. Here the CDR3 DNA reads TGTGCCAGCAGCAGCCGGGAGCTGTTTTTT. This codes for CASSSRELFF.

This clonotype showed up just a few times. CDR3 sequence reads: CASSLGTPRGGNQPQHF. The CDR3 DNA reads TGTGCCAGCAGTTTGGGGACACCGAGGGGAGGCAATCAGCCCCAGCATTTT. V usage is TRBV12-3 or TRBV12-4 and J usage is TRBJ1-5, with D perhaps matching TRBD1 (6 bases). V was clipped by 3 bases and J by 2 bases, with 17 bases between them. The CDR3 runs 17 residues.

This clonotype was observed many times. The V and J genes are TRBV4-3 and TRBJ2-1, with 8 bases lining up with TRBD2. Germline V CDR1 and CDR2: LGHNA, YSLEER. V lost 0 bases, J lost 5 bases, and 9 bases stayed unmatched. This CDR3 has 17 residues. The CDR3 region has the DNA TGCGCCAGCAGCCAAGATAGTCCGGGACTAGTCGACAATGAGCAGTTCTTC. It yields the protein CASSQDSPGLVDNEQFF.

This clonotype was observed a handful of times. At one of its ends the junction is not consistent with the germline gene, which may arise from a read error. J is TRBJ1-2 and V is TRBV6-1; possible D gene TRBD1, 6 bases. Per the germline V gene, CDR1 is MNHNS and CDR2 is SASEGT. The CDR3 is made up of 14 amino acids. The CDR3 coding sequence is TGTGCCACACCAAGAACCGGACAGAGCTATGACTACACCTTC. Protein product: CATPRTGQSYDYTF.

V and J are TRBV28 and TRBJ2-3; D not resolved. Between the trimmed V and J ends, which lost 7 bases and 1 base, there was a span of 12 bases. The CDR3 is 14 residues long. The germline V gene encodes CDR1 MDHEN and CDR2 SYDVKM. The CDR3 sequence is CASKTSLGTDTQYF. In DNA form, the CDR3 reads TGTGCCAGCAAGACTTCCCTAGGCACAGATACGCAGTATTTT.

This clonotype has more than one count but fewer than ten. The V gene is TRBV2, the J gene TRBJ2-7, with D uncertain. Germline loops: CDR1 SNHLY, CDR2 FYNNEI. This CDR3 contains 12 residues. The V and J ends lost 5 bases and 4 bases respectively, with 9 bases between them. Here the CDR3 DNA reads TGTGCCAGCAGTATTGAACGGTACGAGCAGTACTTC. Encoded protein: CASSIERYEQYF. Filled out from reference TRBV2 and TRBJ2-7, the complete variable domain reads EPEVTQTPSHQVTQMGQEVILRCVPISNHLYFYWYRQILGQKVEFLVSFYNNEISEKSEIFDDQFSVERPDGSNFTLKIRSTKLEDSAMYFCASSIERYEQYFGPGTRLTVT.

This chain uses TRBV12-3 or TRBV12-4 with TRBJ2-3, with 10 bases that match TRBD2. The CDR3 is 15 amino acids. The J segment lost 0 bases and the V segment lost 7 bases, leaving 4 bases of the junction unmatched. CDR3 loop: CASTLAGASTDTQYF. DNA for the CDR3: TGTGCCAGCACGCTAGCGGGGGCGAGCACAGATACGCAGTATTTT.

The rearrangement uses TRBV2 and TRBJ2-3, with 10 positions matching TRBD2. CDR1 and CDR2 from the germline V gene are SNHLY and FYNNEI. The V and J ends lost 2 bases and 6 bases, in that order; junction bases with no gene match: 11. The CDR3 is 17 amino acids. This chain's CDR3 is CASSEKRSSGGMDTQYF. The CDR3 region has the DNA TGTGCCAGCAGTGAAAAGAGGTCTAGCGGGGGTATGGATACGCAGTATTTT.

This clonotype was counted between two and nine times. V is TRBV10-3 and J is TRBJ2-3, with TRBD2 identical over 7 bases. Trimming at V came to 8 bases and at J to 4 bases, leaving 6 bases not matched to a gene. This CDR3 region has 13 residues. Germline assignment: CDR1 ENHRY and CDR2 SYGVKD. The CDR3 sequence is CAIGSGEADTQYF. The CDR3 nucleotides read TGTGCCATCGGGAGCGGGGAGGCAGATACGCAGTATTTT.

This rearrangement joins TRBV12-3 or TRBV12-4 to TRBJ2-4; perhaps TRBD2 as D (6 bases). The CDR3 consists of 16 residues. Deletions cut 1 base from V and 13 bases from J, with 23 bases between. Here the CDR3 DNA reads TGTGCCAGCAGTTTAGGGGGCAGTCCCTGGGGGGATGAGCAGTACTTC. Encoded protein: CASSLGGSPWGDEQYF.

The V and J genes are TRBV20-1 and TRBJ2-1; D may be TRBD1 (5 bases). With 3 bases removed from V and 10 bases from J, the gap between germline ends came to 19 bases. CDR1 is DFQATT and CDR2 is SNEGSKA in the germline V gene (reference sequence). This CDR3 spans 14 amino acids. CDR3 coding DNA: TGCAGTGCTAGGAATATCGAAGGGGCGGCGGAGCAGTTCTTC. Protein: CSARNIEGAAEQFF.

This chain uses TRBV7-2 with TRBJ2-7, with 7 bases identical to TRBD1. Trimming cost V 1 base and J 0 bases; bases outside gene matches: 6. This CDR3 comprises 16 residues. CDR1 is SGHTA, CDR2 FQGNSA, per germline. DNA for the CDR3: TGTGCCAGCAGCTTAGGATCACAGGGGAGCTCCTACGAGCAGTACTTC. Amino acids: CASSLGSQGSSYEQYF.

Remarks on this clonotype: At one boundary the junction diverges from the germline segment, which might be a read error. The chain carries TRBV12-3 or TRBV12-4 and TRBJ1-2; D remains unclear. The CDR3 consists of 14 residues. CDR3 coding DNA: TGTGCCAGCAGATACCAAGGGTGGTACTATGGCCACACCTTC. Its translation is CASRYQGWYYGHTF.

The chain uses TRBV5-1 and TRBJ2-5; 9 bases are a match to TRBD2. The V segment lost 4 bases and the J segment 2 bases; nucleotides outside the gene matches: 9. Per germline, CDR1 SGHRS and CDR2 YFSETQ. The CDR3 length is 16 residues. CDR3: CASSPGASGEQETQYF. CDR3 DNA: TGCGCCAGCAGCCCAGGGGCTAGCGGGGAACAAGAGACCCAGTACTTC.

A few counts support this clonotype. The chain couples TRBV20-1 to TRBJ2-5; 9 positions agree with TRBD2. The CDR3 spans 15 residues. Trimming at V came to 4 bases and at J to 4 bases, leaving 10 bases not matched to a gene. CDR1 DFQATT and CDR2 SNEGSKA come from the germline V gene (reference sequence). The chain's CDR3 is CSATKSGGLGETQYF. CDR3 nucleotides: TGCAGTGCTACCAAAAGCGGGGGGCTAGGAGAGACCCAGTACTTC.